These T cell receptor beta chains were read from a single sample in a study of blood T cell repertoires in COVID-19. Sequenced by immunoSEQ multiplex PCR; TCRdb stores in-frame clones only, minus some. The data hold roughly 150,000 clones, with more than 75% observed a single time. The sample taken for sequencing was PBMCs or T cells enriched from blood (not recorded which). Every receptor here comes from a man aged 40-49 years who had recovered from COVID-19. The CDR3 runs from the conserved cysteine through the conserved F or W.

V gene,CDR3 protein
TRBV2,CASSQRDRAVGYTF
TRBV6-6,CASSTGTGSFLPQHF
TRBV5-8,CASSLFKGANTGELFF
TRBV5-1,CASSPNSPTVGYTF
TRBV30,CAWSGQVGDEKLFF
TRBV27,CASKRSDRGPSNEKLFF
TRBV6-5,CARYHGHLNTDTQYF
TRBV5-1,CASSLEFRASGGPPVTQYF
TRBV5-5,CASRRGTGRGNTIYF
TRBV30,CAWSRRVSSYEQYF
TRBV6-5,CASREGQKNTEAFF
TRBV6-5,CASSYGGSPSPLHF
TRBV13,CASSLLRGGIPDTQYF
TRBV24-1,CATAGTAYGYTF
TRBV6-6,CASSYSTRGGQETQYF
TRBV27,CASSWRTGGADYGYTF
TRBV30,CAWSVRQGAGPQHF
TRBV7-9,CASSPGQRIQETQYF
TRBV10-3,CAISEGQGAYRYTF
TRBV2,CASRLPGQGPDTQYF
TRBV2,CASSVGTVENQPQHF
TRBV7-9,CASSGEGRGPYNEQFF
TRBV5-6,CASSLAVKGAPNTEAFF